Listed here is a single T cell receptor (beta chain). This sample is drawn from a study of cytomegalovirus exposure and HLA in healthy donors. V gave up 2 bases and J gave up 4 bases; unmatched junction bases: 6. This CDR3 has 15 residues. Germline V lookup: CDR1 MNHEY, CDR2 SMNVEV (reference sequence). The PCR had 60 Vbeta and 13 Jbeta primers. Clones were sequenced by immunoSEQ multiplex PCR, and TCRdb holds only the in-frame ones, with some missing. The profile shows some 70,000 clones, around 80% of them singletons. The sample comprised PBMCs. This sequence was found in a man aged 50 or older in good health and CMV-seronegative. The chain employs TRBV27 and TRBJ2-7; TRBD2 aligns across 9 bases. CDR3 nucleotides: TGTGCCAGCAGTTTAGGGGGCGGGGGGGCTTACGAGCAGTACTTC. The encoded protein is CASSLGGGGAYEQYF.